These T cell receptor beta chains were read from a single sample in a study of shared T cell receptors in the human thymus. Repertoires were generated with immunoSEQ multiplex PCR, while TCRdb's copy carries only in-frame clones and drops some. The sample records 450,000 to 650,000 clones, around 78% being singletons. This same sample was also taken into another study, of human thymus T cells.

Sequencing used thymocytes. These receptors were obtained from a boy under two years old with a congenital heart defect. The CDR3 runs from the conserved cysteine through the conserved F or W. A D gene is named only where the DNA matches it firmly. The size entry is marked missing in some rows and otherwise reads once, few, many or a size class.

J,size,D,V,DNA,CDR3
TRBJ2-4,few,TRBD1,TRBV4-3,TGCGCCAGCAGCCCTAGGGACAGGGGCCACATTCAGTACTTC,CASSPRDRGHIQYF
TRBJ2-4,NA,NA,TRBV5-6,TGTGCCAGCAGCCTCAGGAAAAACATTCAGTACTTC,CASSLRKNIQYF
TRBJ1-2,few,NA,TRBV2,TGTGCCAGCAGTGTTATCGGGAAGCACTATGGCTACACCTTC,CASSVIGKHYGYTF
TRBJ2-7,few,TRBD1,TRBV6-5,TGTGCCAGCAGTGCCGGCGACAGGGGGCACTACGAGCAGTACTTC,CASSAGDRGHYEQYF
TRBJ2-1,NA,NA,TRBV7-2,TGTGCCAGCACCCAACCGCGGAACAATGAGCAGTTCTTC,CASTQPRNNEQFF
TRBJ2-4,NA,TRBD2,TRBV4-2,TGTGCCAGCAGCCAAGTCGGGAGGGACGCCAAAAACATTCAGTACTTC,CASSQVGRDAKNIQYF
TRBJ2-5,NA,TRBD2,TRBV4-3,TGCGCCAGCAGCCAAGATTTAGCACTAGCGGGAGGGCAAGAGACCCAGTACTTC,CASSQDLALAGGQETQYF
TRBJ2-1,once,TRBD2,TRBV7-7,TGTGCTAGCAGCTTAGAAGGCGGGAGGCCGTACAATGAGCAGTTCTTC,CASSLEGGRPYNEQFF
TRBJ2-7,few,TRBD2,TRBV10-1,TGCGCCAGCAGCCCGACTAGCGGGGATCCTATCGAGCAGTACTTC,CASSPTSGDPIEQYF
TRBJ2-5,NA,TRBD2,TRBV5-4,TGTGCCAGCAGCCGTCTAGCGGCTCAAGAGACCCAGTACTTC,CASSRLAAQETQYF
TRBJ2-7,NA,TRBD2,TRBV4-3,TGCGCCAGCAGCCACCGAGGGGAAGCGGGAGACGAGCAGTACTTC,CASSHRGEAGDEQYF
TRBJ1-1,once,NA,TRBV27,TGTGCCAGCAGTTTATGGCCAGTTTTTGACACTGAAGCTTTCTTT,CASSLWPVFDTEAFF
TRBJ2-5,NA,NA,TRBV30,TGTGCCTGGAGTTGGGAGTACCAAGAGACCCAGTACTTC,CAWSWEYQETQYF
TRBJ2-2,NA,NA,TRBV7-9,TGTGCCAGCAGCAAGCGGAGGTACACCGGGGAGCTGTTTTTT,CASSKRRYTGELFF
TRBJ1-1,NA,NA,TRBV30,TGTGCCTGGAGTCGACACAGGACGGTAAACACTGAAGCTTTCTTT,CAWSRHRTVNTEAFF
TRBJ2-5,NA,NA,TRBV28,TGTGCCAGCAGAGGGACACGGTTCCAAGAGACCCAGTACTTC,CASRGTRFQETQYF
TRBJ2-7,once,TRBD2,TRBV27,TGTGCCAGCAGCCCCGGACTAGCGGGAGCCCCTTTTCGATACGAGCAGTACTTC,CASSPGLAGAPFRYEQYF
TRBJ1-2,NA,TRBD1,TRBV28,TGTGCCAGCAGTTACAGGGGCGCGGGTGGCTACACCTTC,CASSYRGAGGYTF
TRBJ2-1,NA,TRBD2,TRBV4-1,TGCGCCAGCAGCCAAGATGGCCATGACGGGACTAGCATGGGTGAGCAGTTCTTC,CASSQDGHDGTSMGEQFF
TRBJ2-7,NA,NA,TRBV19,TGTGCCAGTAGTAAGGGTAGACCGGGGAGCGAGCAGTACTTC,CASSKGRPGSEQYF
TRBJ1-5,NA,TRBD1,TRBV28,TGTGCCAGCACCACGACCCAAGGGTTCGGACAGGACCATAGCAATCAGCCCCAGCATTTT,CASTTTQGFGQDHSNQPQHF
TRBJ2-5,NA,TRBD1,TRBV9,TGTGCCAGCAGCGAGGGACAGGGGTCGCAAGAGACCCAGTACTTC,CASSEGQGSQETQYF
TRBJ2-7,NA,NA,TRBV14,TGTGCCAGCAGCCAAGGCCTAGCCTCCTACGAGCAGTACTTC,CASSQGLASYEQYF
TRBJ1-1,few,NA,TRBV9,TGTGCCAGCAGCCCCTGGACAGCCAACACTGAAGCTTTCTTT,CASSPWTANTEAFF
TRBJ2-4,NA,NA,TRBV11-2,TGTGCCAGCAGCGGGCCAGGGGCCAAAAACATTCAGTACTTC,CASSGPGAKNIQYF
TRBJ2-7,NA,TRBD1,TRBV29-1,TGCAGCGTTCGAAGCTCCCTCCCCGGGACAGGGGCCTACGAGCAGTACTTC,CSVRSSLPGTGAYEQYF
TRBJ2-1,few,TRBD2,TRBV27,TGTGCCAGCAGTTCCAGGACTAGATACAATGAGCAGTTCTTC,CASSSRTRYNEQFF
TRBJ1-5,few,NA,TRBV19,TGTGCCAGTAGTTTGCCGGATCAGCCCCAGCATTTT,CASSLPDQPQHF
TRBJ1-1,NA,NA,TRBV2,TGTGCCAGCAGTGACATAGGGGACACTGAAGCTTTCTTT,CASSDIGDTEAFF
TRBJ2-1,NA,NA,TRBV14,TGTGCCAGCAGCCAAGATGAGGCCCCATCGGAGCAGTTCTTC,CASSQDEAPSEQFF
TRBJ1-2,NA,TRBD1,TRBV28,TGTGCCAGCAGCCAGGACAGGGGCTATGGCTACACCTTC,CASSQDRGYGYTF
TRBJ2-7,NA,NA,TRBV21-1,TGTGCCAGCAGCACGAGGGACAGGGGCCTCCTCTACGAGCAGTACTTC,CASSTRDRGLLYEQYF
TRBJ2-1,NA,NA,TRBV12-5,TGTGCTAGTGGGTCCCCGGAGACGAGCTCCTACAATGAGCAGTTCTTC,CASGSPETSSYNEQFF
TRBJ2-3,NA,NA,TRBV28,TGTGCCAGCACTTACCCTGGGGCTGCCGGTCTTAGCACAGATACGCAGTATTTT,CASTYPGAAGLSTDTQYF
TRBJ2-7,NA,NA,TRBV11-2,TGTGCCAGCAGCGGGAGGATAAACTACGAGCAGTACTTC,CASSGRINYEQYF
TRBJ2-1,NA,TRBD2,TRBV5-4,TGTGCCAGCACCCCGCAGGGGAGAATTCTAGCGGGATCGTACAATGAGCAGTTCTTC,CASTPQGRILAGSYNEQFF
TRBJ1-2,once,NA,TRBV13,TGTGCCAGCAGCCCCGCGGGGAAGAACTATGGCTACACCTTC,CASSPAGKNYGYTF
TRBJ1-5,NA,NA,TRBV2,TGTGCCTGCCGGGAGGGGGGCAATCAGCCCCAGCATTTT,CACREGGNQPQHF
TRBJ2-7,few,TRBD2,TRBV5-5,TGTGCCAGCAGCTTGGCTTGGGGAGGACTAGCCTACGAGCAGTACTTC,CASSLAWGGLAYEQYF
TRBJ1-1,NA,TRBD1,TRBV9,TGTGCCAGCAGCACGACAGGGGGCGAGGTTGTAGGCACTGAAGCTTTCTTT,CASSTTGGEVVGTEAFF
TRBJ2-7,once,TRBD2,TRBV28,TGTGCCAGCAGTTTCCCCCCGGCGGGAGGGTACTTC,CASSFPPAGGYF
TRBJ2-7,NA,NA,TRBV2,TGTGCCAGCAGTATGACAGGATTGCCCCCCTACGAGCAGTACTTC,CASSMTGLPPYEQYF
TRBJ1-2,NA,NA,TRBV4-2,TGTGCCAGCAGCAACCGCAGGGCCGGAGGGGGCTACACCTTC,CASSNRRAGGGYTF
TRBJ2-7,NA,TRBD2,TRBV27,TGTGCCAGCAGTCCCAAGAGGGGAGCGGGGGAGACCTACGAGCAGTACTTC,CASSPKRGAGETYEQYF
TRBJ1-2,NA,NA,TRBV5-5,TGTGCCAGCAGCTTGGAGGCCGCCCCCTCGGGTGGCTACACCTTC,CASSLEAAPSGGYTF
TRBJ1-3,NA,NA,TRBV4-2,TGTGCCAGCAGCCAAGGGGACATTGACTGCTCTGGAAACACCATATATTTT,CASSQGDIDCSGNTIYF
TRBJ2-1,NA,NA,TRBV4-1,TGCGCCAGCAGCCACCCCAGGGGCGCAAAGTCCTACAATGAGCAGTTCTTC,CASSHPRGAKSYNEQFF
TRBJ1-5,NA,TRBD1,TRBV15,TGTGCCACCAGCAGAGGGGGGGACACCCGGGACAGGGACAATCAGCCCCAGCATTTT,CATSRGGDTRDRDNQPQHF
TRBJ2-7,few,TRBD2,TRBV4-3,TGCGCCAGCAGCCAAAGCTTAGAGGGGGGACTAGGGGCGTACGAGCAGTACTTC,CASSQSLEGGLGAYEQYF
TRBJ2-7,NA,TRBD2,TRBV7-3,TGTGCCAGCAGCACACGGGAGGACGACGAGCAGTACTTC,CASSTREDDEQYF
TRBJ1-3,NA,NA,TRBV4-2,TGTGCCAGCAGCCAATCCCCCGCGGGAAACACCATATATTTT,CASSQSPAGNTIYF
TRBJ2-6,NA,NA,TRBV4-3,TGCGCCAGCAGCCAAGATCCGAGGCGGTCCTCTGGGGCCAACGTCCTGACTTTC,CASSQDPRRSSGANVLTF
TRBJ2-7,NA,TRBD2,TRBV27,TGTGCCAGCAGTTTATTGGGGACTAGCGGGACCCGGGGGCTCTACGAGCAGTACTTC,CASSLLGTSGTRGLYEQYF
TRBJ2-7,NA,NA,TRBV6-1,TGTGCCAGCAGTGGGGGCAGGGGACACTACGAGCAGTACTTC,CASSGGRGHYEQYF